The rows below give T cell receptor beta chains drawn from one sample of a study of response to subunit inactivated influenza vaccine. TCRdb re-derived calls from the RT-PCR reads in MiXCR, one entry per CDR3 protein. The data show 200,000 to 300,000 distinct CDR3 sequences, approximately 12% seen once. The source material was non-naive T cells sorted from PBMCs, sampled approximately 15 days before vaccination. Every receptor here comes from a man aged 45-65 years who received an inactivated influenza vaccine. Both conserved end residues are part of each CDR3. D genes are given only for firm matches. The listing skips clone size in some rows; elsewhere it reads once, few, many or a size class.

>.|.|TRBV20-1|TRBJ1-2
TGCAGTGCTAGGTCACTAGGGGCGCCGAGTAACTATGGCTACACCTTC
CSARSLGAPSNYGYTF
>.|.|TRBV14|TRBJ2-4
TGTGCCAGCAGCCAAGGTCTAAGGGAGCGACAGTACTTC
CASSQGLRERQYF
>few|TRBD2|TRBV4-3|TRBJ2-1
TGCGCCAGCAGCAAGGCGGGAGGGCCGTATGAGCAGTTCTTC
CASSKAGGPYEQFF
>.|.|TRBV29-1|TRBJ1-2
TGCAGCGCGACGCTAGGGGCTAACTATGGCTACACCTTC
CSATLGANYGYTF
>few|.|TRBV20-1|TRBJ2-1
TGCAGTGCTGTCGGGGGGCAGAGCAATGAGCAGTTCTTC
CSAVGGQSNEQFF
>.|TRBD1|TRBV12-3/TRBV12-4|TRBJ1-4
TGTGCCAGCAGATCGACAGGGAATAATGAAAAACTGTTTTTT
CASRSTGNNEKLFF
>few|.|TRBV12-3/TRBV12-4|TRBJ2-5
TGTGCCAGCAGTTTCAAAAACCATTCCCGGAGGGCCCAGTACTTC
CASSFKNHSRRAQYF
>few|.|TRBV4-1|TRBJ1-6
TGCGCCAGCAGCCAAGAGCTGACAGTTTATAATTCACCCCTCCACTTT
CASSQELTVYNSPLHF
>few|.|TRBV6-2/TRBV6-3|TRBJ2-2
TGTGCCGGGTCGGGACCGTTCGGAACCGGGGAGCTGTTTTTT
CAGSGPFGTGELFF
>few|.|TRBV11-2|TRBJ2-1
TGTGCCAGCAGTCTTGGGTCCCAGGGCTCCTACAATGAGCAGTTCTTC
CASSLGSQGSYNEQFF
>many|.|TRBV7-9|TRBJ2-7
TGTGCCAGCAGCCCACCGGGGACACAGAACTACGAGCAGTACTTC
CASSPPGTQNYEQYF
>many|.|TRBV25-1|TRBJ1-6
TGTGCCAGCACTAAGACAGGAACTTCACCCCTCCACTTT
CASTKTGTSPLHF
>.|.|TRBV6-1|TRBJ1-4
TGTGCCAGCGGGAGGGGCCGGTCAACTAATGAAAAACTGTTTTTT
CASGRGRSTNEKLFF
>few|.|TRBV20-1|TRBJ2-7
TGCTGTGCTAGAGAGCACGACTTCCGCGACGAGCAGTACTTC
CCAREHDFRDEQYF
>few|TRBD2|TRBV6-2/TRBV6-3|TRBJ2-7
TGTGCCAGCAGTCTTACGACTAGCGGGATCTACGAGCAGTACTTC
CASSLTTSGIYEQYF
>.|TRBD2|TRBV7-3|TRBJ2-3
TGTGCCAGCAGCGGGAGGGCCGGGGATACGCAGTATTTT
CASSGRAGDTQYF
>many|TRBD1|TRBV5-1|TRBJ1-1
TGCGCCAGCAGGACAGGGCCGAACGGTGAAGCTTTCTTT
CASRTGPNGEAFF
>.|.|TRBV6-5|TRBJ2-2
TGTGCCAGCAGTTACTCTAGCGGGAACACCGGGGAGCTGTTTTTT
CASSYSSGNTGELFF
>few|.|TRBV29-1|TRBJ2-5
TGCAGCGTTGCTGAAAACCGGGAGACCCAGTACTTC
CSVAENRETQYF
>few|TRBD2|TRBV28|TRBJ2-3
TGTGCCAGCAGTCTAGGGTGGTTAGCGGGGGGGATCACAGATACGCAGTATTTT
CASSLGWLAGGITDTQYF
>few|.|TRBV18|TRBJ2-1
TGTGCCAGCGCCATGGGGATTGCCTACAATGAGCAGTTCTTC
CASAMGIAYNEQFF
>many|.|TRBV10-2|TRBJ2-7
TGCGCCAGCAGTGAAGGGACGGCCCTCTACGAGCAGTACTTC
CASSEGTALYEQYF
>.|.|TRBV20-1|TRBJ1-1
TGCAGTGCTAGAGATTCGGTTGTGCGTGAAGCTTTCTTT
CSARDSVVREAFF
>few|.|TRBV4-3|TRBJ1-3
TGCGCCAGCAGCCAAGGATATGGAAACACCATATATTTT
CASSQGYGNTIYF
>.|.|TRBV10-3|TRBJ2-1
TGTGCCATCAGTGAAAGCAGGGGAAGGGACAATGAGCAGTTCTTC
CAISESRGRDNEQFF
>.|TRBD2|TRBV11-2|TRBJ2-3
TGTGCCAGCAGCAGAATTAGCGGGAGGGCCTTCACAGATACGCAGTATTTT
CASSRISGRAFTDTQYF
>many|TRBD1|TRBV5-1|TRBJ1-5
TGCGCCAGCAGTTGGGACAGGGGGCCTAATCAGCCCCAGCATTTT
CASSWDRGPNQPQHF
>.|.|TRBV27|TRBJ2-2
TGTGCCAGCAGGGGGGCCCCGAACACCGGGGAGCTGTTTTTT
CASRGAPNTGELFF
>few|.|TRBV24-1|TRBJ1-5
TGTGCCACCAGTGGTCAAGGGGTCAGTCAGCCCCAGCATTTT
CATSGQGVSQPQHF
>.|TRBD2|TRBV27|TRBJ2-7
TGTGCCAGCAGATCGGGGGGGCCCTACGAGCAGTACTTC
CASRSGGPYEQYF
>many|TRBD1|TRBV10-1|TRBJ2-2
TGCGCCAGCAGCGATGTGGGACAGGGGACCGGGGAGCTGTTTTTT
CASSDVGQGTGELFF
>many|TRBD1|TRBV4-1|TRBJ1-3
TGCGCCAGCAGCCAAGAGCCCCAGGGGGCAAGTGGAAACACCATATATTTT
CASSQEPQGASGNTIYF
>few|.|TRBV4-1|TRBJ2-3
TGCGCCAGCAGCCAAGATCCACCAGGGGCTAGGGCAGATACGCAGTATTTT
CASSQDPPGARADTQYF
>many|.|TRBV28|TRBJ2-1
TGTGCCAGCAGTTTATTGGGCGGAGGGGACAATGAGCAGTTCTTC
CASSLLGGGDNEQFF
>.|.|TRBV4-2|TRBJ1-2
TGTGCCAGAAGCCAAGATATGGGAAAGTCAACTACTCAGGGGACCTTC
CARSQDMGKSTTQGTF
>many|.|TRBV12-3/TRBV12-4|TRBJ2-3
TGTGCCAGCAGTCCTCCGGGACTTGACACAGATACGCAGTATTTT
CASSPPGLDTDTQYF
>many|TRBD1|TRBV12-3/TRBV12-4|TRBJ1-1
TGTGCCAGCAGTTTTACAGGGGCGGACACTGAAGCTTTCTTT
CASSFTGADTEAFF
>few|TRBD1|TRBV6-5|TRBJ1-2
TGTGCCAGCAGTTACTCGGTGCCTGTCGACAGGGCTAACTATGGCTACACCTTC
CASSYSVPVDRANYGYTF
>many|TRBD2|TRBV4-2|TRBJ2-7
TGTGCCAGCAGCCACCCAAGCCCCCAGCGGGAGTACTCCTACGAGCAGTACTTC
CASSHPSPQREYSYEQYF
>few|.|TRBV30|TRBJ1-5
TGTGCCTGGAGTGTAAGATCCAATCAGCCCCAGCATTTT
CAWSVRSNQPQHF
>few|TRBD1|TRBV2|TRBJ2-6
TGTGCCAGGGACAGGGTGACTGGGGCCAACGTCCTGACTTTC
CARDRVTGANVLTF
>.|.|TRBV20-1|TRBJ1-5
TGCAGTGCTTGCCCTCCGGGACCGATGGATCAGCCCCAGCATTTT
CSACPPGPMDQPQHF
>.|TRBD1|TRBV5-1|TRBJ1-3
TGCGCCAGCAGCGGGACAGGGGGCCAGGGAAACACCATATATTTT
CASSGTGGQGNTIYF
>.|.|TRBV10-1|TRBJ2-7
TGCGCCAGCAGTGAAGAAGGAGAGCAGTACTTC
CASSEEGEQYF
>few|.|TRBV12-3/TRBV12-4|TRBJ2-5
TGTGCCAGCAGTTTAGGGGGTACTCGGGGAGAGACCCAGTACTTC
CASSLGGTRGETQYF
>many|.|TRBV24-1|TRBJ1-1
TGTGCCACCAGAAAGGAAGGAGGGATGAACACTGAAGCTTTCTTT
CATRKEGGMNTEAFF
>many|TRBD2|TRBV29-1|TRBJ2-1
TGCAGCGTTGAAGATCCGACTAGCGGGAGCTATGATGAGCAGTTCTTC
CSVEDPTSGSYDEQFF